Shown below are 7 T cell receptor beta chains from a single sample sequenced in a study of blood T cell repertoires in COVID-19. Data came from immunoSEQ multiplex PCR; TCRdb stores just in-frame clones and leaves some out. The sample yields around 150,000 clones, about 87% seen once. What was sequenced was peripheral blood. The receptor set was obtained from a woman between 70 and 85 years old with COVID-19, enrolled during active disease.

This sequence joins TRBV19 and TRBJ2-7, with 7 bases that match TRBD1. Germline values: CDR1 LNHDA, CDR2 SQIVND (reference sequence). Trimming at V came to 4 bases and at J to 2 bases, leaving 5 bases not matched to a gene. CDR3 length equals 14 residues. The CDR3: CASSTLGTAYEQYF. CDR3 in DNA: TGTGCCAGTAGTACCCTCGGGACAGCCTACGAGCAGTACTTC.

This clone has more than one count but fewer than ten. The chain recombines TRBV30 with TRBJ1-2; 7 positions agree with TRBD1. This CDR3 has 14 residues. J gave up 6 bases and V 0 bases, and 7 bases lay outside the gene matches. The V gene's germline CDR1 is GTSNPN and CDR2 SVGIG (reference sequence). The CDR3 sequence: CAWSVTGDSDGYTF. CDR3 sequence (DNA): TGTGCCTGGAGTGTGACCGGGGACAGTGATGGCTACACCTTC.

The chain has TRBV4-2 and TRBJ1-3; perhaps TRBD1 as D (6 bases). V was trimmed by 4 bases and J by 2 bases, leaving 12 bases between them. This CDR3 comprises 15 residues. Germline CDR1 LGHNA, CDR2 YNFKEQ. CDR3 amino acids: CASSPYRETGNTIYF. CDR3 sequence (DNA): TGTGCCAGCAGCCCCTACAGGGAAACTGGAAACACCATATATTTT.

The rearrangement joins TRBV7-9 to TRBJ1-5; the D gene is possibly TRBD1 (6 bases). Germline values: CDR1 SEHNR, CDR2 FQNEAQ (reference sequence). This CDR3 contains 14 residues. The ends were cut back, 4 bases at V and 0 bases at J, with 7 bases in the middle. Written as DNA, the CDR3 is TGTGCCAGCAGCTGGGACACTAGCAATCAGCCCCAGCATTTT. This gives the protein CASSWDTSNQPQHF.

V usage is TRBV19 and J usage is TRBJ2-3; D may be TRBD1 (5 bases). Germline V gene sequence: CDR1 LNHDA, CDR2 SQIVND (reference sequence). CDR3 size: 13 residues. V lost 9 bases and J 6 bases, leaving 16 bases between the germline ends. The CDR3 sequence: CASSFGQPDTQYF. CDR3 sequence (DNA): TGTGCCAGCAGTTTCGGACAACCTGATACGCAGTATTTT.

V and J are TRBV5-1 and TRBJ2-3; no firm D call. Between the trimmed V and J ends, which lost 0 bases and 2 bases, there was a span of 7 bases. The CDR3 loop spans 14 amino acids. Per the germline V gene, CDR1 is SGHRS and CDR2 is YFSETQ. CDR3 residues: CASSLEHTTDTQYF. CDR3 bases: TGCGCCAGCAGCTTGGAGCATACCACAGATACGCAGTATTTT. The full variable domain, rest sourced from reference TRBV5-1 and TRBJ2-3, is KAGVTQTPRYLIKTRGQQVTLSCSPISGHRSVSWYQQTPGQGLQFLFEYFSETQRNKGNFPGRFSGRQFSNSRSEMNVSTLELGDSALYLCASSLEHTTDTQYFGPGTRLTVL.

This rearrangement joins TRBV3-1 (or the pseudogene TRBV3-2) to TRBJ2-1; 8 bases are shared with TRBD2. The germline V gene has CDR1 LGHDT and CDR2 YNNKEL (reference sequence). CDR3 length: 11 residues. The V and J ends lost 6 bases and 9 bases, in that order; junction bases with no gene match: 1. The CDR3 is CASSRGGEQFF. CDR3 bases: TGTGCCAGCAGTCGGGGGGGTGAGCAGTTCTTC.